Listed here are 9 T cell receptor beta chains from one sample, sequenced in a study of patients and donors after allogeneic stem cell transplantation (dated by TCRdb to about 2020). The library was built by means of RT-PCR. TCRdb shows the sequencer as NextSeq 550. TCRdb reanalyzed the raw reads on its own, using fastp at Q25 for trimming and MiXCR for clone calling, and kept in-frame beta chains. Each CDR3 protein gets just one entry, which takes the most common genes and DNA from the rows behind it. The table for this sample lists over 65,000 distinct CDR3 sequences; roughly 29% of them were counted only once. Of the sample, more than 25% is held by the ten largest clones. Sample: blood, either unsorted or a sorted T cell fraction (not recorded which). The source is a human donor who was either an allogeneic HSCT recipient or a stem cell or donor lymphocyte infusion donor (not recorded which). It is not recorded whose cells these are; they may come from a transplant donor.

This clonotype was picked up a small number of times. The chain joins TRBV7-2 to TRBJ1-1; D gene unclear. The CDR3 is 15 residues long. V shed 1 base and J shed 4 bases, with 13 bases lying between them. Germline CDR1 reads SGHTA; CDR2 reads FQGNSA. CDR3 in amino acids: CASSLGGVARTEAFF. DNA for the CDR3: TGTGCCAGCAGCTTAGGCGGAGTGGCACGCACTGAAGCTTTCTTT.

This clonotype was detected a few times. This rearrangement joins TRBV12-3 or TRBV12-4 to TRBJ1-2; 10 bases fit TRBD1. This CDR3 comprises 16 residues. The V and J ends lost 0 bases and 4 bases, in that order; junction bases with no gene match: 5. The CDR3 nucleotides read TGTGCCAGCAGTTTAGCCACCGGGACAGGGGCCTATGGCTACACCTTC. Translation: CASSLATGTGAYGYTF.

This chain links TRBV12-3 or TRBV12-4 with TRBJ2-5; D unclear. V was cut by 3 bases and J by 4 bases, with 15 bases left in between. The CDR3 spans 15 residues. The CDR3 DNA is TGTGCCAGCAGTTTCCTCCCAGAGAACGGAGAGACCCAGTACTTC. Translated: CASSFLPENGETQYF.

This chain joins TRBV18 and TRBJ2-7, with TRBD1 matching 9 bases. J lost 3 bases, V lost 5 bases, and 5 bases had no gene match. Germline V gene lookup returns CDR1 KGHSH and CDR2 LQKENI. This CDR3 contains 14 residues. CDR3 DNA: TGTGCCAGCTCAACCGGGACAGGGTTCTACGAGCAGTACTTC. Its translation: CASSTGTGFYEQYF.

This clonotype was seen more than once but under ten times. This rearrangement joins TRBV10-3 to TRBJ2-1, with 8 positions matching TRBD2. The V segment lost 0 bases and the J segment 8 bases; nucleotides outside the gene matches: 3. CDR1 is ENHRY and CDR2 is SYGVKD in the germline V gene. The CDR3 is 14 amino acids. The CDR3 loop is CAISESREADEQFF. CDR3 bases: TGTGCCATCAGTGAGTCGCGGGAGGCGGATGAGCAGTTCTTC.

This clonotype was observed many times. This chain joins TRBV7-9 and TRBJ1-5; a possible D gene is TRBD1 (6 bases). V lost 1 base and J lost 4, with 8 bases in between. This CDR3 is 14 amino acids long. The V gene's germline CDR1 is SEHNR and CDR2 FQNEAQ (reference sequence). The CDR3 DNA follows: TGTGCCAGCAGCTTAGATCAGGGGAATCAGCCCCAGCATTTT. Its protein is CASSLDQGNQPQHF.

This clonotype turned up a few times. V usage is TRBV3-1 and J usage is TRBJ1-3, with D unresolved. V lost 2 bases and J lost 2, with 10 bases in between. CDR1 is LGHDT, CDR2 YNNKEL, per germline (reference sequence). This CDR3 region has 15 residues. The CDR3 DNA sequence: TGTGCCAGCAGCCAATGGGGAGGTACTGGAAACACCATATATTTT. Its translation is CASSQWGGTGNTIYF.

This clonotype came up a few times. V and J are TRBV12-3 or TRBV12-4 and TRBJ1-1; the match to TRBD1 covers 8 bases. The V and J ends lost 5 bases and 3 bases, in that order; junction bases with no gene match: 5. The CDR3 consists of 14 residues. The CDR3 DNA reads as TGTGCCAGCAGTCAATCGACAGGGGACACTGAAGCTTTCTTT. This translates into CASSQSTGDTEAFF.

The chain couples TRBV11-2 to TRBJ1-1; D is undetermined. CDR3 size: 11 residues. The germline CDR1 and CDR2 sequences are SGHAT and FQNNGV. V was shortened by 5 bases and J by 6 bases, with 7 bases between the two germline ends. CDR3 in amino acids: CASSQSPEAFF. CDR3 coding DNA: TGTGCCAGCAGCCAGAGTCCTGAAGCTTTCTTT. Complete variable domain (other parts from reference TRBV11-2 and TRBJ1-1): EAGVAQSPRYKIIEKRQSVAFWCNPISGHATLYWYQQILGQGPKLLIQFQNNGVVDDSQLPKDRFSAERLKGVDSTLKIQPAKLEDSAVYLCASSQSPEAFFGQGTRLTVV.